The sequence of this TCR beta chain was determined in a study of T cells in Graves' hyperthyroidism and ophthalmopathy. RNA transcripts provided the source from which TCR beta CDR3 regions were amplified. First-round RT-PCR of the TCR CDR3 relied on the HTBI primer set. A single record per CDR3 protein comes from TCRdb applying MiXCR to the multiplex PCR reads. There are over 350,000 distinct CDR3 sequences in the sample; roughly 18% occur only once, and 40% lies in the top ten. Deletions cut 8 bases from V and 9 bases from J, with 23 bases between. The CDR3 has 14 amino acids. The sample holds a few counts of this clonotype. Being one base from a much bigger clone, this may be a read error.

V gene TRBV12-3 or TRBV12-4 combines with J gene TRBJ2-7; D gene ambiguous. The sequencing sample was made of blood. This clonotype was sampled from a man in his late teens or twenties with Graves' ophthalmopathy. The CDR3 DNA follows: TGTGCCAGCGGCACGGCCATGGGGTTCGACGGGCAGTACTTC. It is translated as CASGTAMGFDGQYF.